This TCR beta chain comes out of a study of OX40 agonist ivuxolimab in advanced cancers. V was trimmed by 6 bases and J by 0 bases, leaving 21 bases between them. The CDR3 is 17 residues long. Germline assignment: CDR1 MDHEN and CDR2 SYDVKM. As regards this clone: What it recognizes is unknown.

Points from the study as a whole: Still undetermined is the antigen specificity of the expanded peripheral T cells.

Clones were read by immunoSEQ multiplex PCR, and TCRdb kept only the in-frame ones, dropping some. The data contain about 62,000 clones, just under 85% of them singletons. Excluded were patients having autoimmune disease history or systemic immunosuppression. The source was CD4+ or CD8+ T cells sorted from blood, collected in a trial of the OX40 agonist ivuxolimab. The sequence was collected from an adult with an advanced solid tumor such as melanoma, head and neck, liver or kidney cancer. The chain is built from TRBV28 and TRBJ2-7; D remains unclear. CDR3 residues: CASSPTPLSVYSYEQYF. The DNA for the CDR3 is TGTGCCAGCAGCCCTACCCCCCTCAGCGTGTACTCCTACGAGCAGTACTTC.